The 11 T cell receptor beta chains below come from one sample, sequenced in a study of blood T cell repertoires in COVID-19. Sequencing was performed with immunoSEQ multiplex PCR; in TCRdb, only in-frame clones are kept and a portion is missing. The sample records roughly 200,000 clones, more than 70% being singletons. The sequenced sample was peripheral blood. These receptors all come from a man aged 40-50 years with active or convalescent COVID-19.

This rearrangement joins TRBV7-9 to TRBJ2-6; the D is unclear. V gave up 0 bases and J gave up 1 base, with 13 bases separating them. The CDR3 totals 18 residues. The germline CDR1 and CDR2 sequences are SEHNR and FQNEAQ (reference sequence). The CDR3 sequence: CASSLASRLLSGANVLTF. The CDR3 bases are TGTGCCAGCAGCTTAGCGTCCCGGTTACTATCTGGGGCCAACGTCCTGACTTTC.

The rearrangement uses TRBV27 and TRBJ1-1, with a weak D call TRBD1 (5 bases). Germline-derived CDR1 and CDR2 are MNHEY and SMNVEV (reference sequence). V gave up 5 bases and J gave up 1 base, with 11 bases separating them. The CDR3 is made up of 14 amino acids. The CDR3 spells CASSPRTGNTEAFF. CDR3 nucleotides: TGTGCCAGCAGTCCCCGAACAGGGAACACTGAAGCTTTCTTT.

The V and J genes are TRBV5-5 and TRBJ1-5, with TRBD1 identical over 7 bases. In germline, CDR1 is SGHKS, CDR2 YYEKEE (reference sequence). Trimming took 0 bases from V and 2 from J; bases not matched to a gene: 2. This CDR3 comprises 15 residues. CDR3 bases: TGTGCCAGCAGCTTGGCTGGACAGGGCAATCAGCCCCAGCATTTT. This sequence encodes CASSLAGQGNQPQHF.

This chain connects TRBV30 to TRBJ1-1; no clear D gene. Germline CDR1 reads GTSNPN; CDR2 reads SVGIG (reference sequence). The CDR3 runs to 13 residues. The V and J ends lost 7 bases and 0 bases respectively, with 12 bases between them. The CDR3: CALKRDLNTEAFF. CDR3 sequence (DNA): TGTGCCTTAAAACGGGATTTGAACACTGAAGCTTTCTTT.

This clone was counted once. Additional DNA sequences in this sample encode the identical CDR3. Here the CDR3 reads CASSSYRDRESYEQYF. The DNA of the CDR3 is TGTGCCAGCAGCTCATACCGGGACAGGGAATCCTACGAGCAGTACTTC. The V and J genes are TRBV6-6 and TRBJ2-7; 9 positions agree with TRBD1. Germline V gene data show CDR1 as MNHNY and CDR2 as SVGAGI (reference sequence). V shed 6 bases, J shed 1 base, and the junction held 10 bases outside the gene matches. CDR3 length: 16 amino acids.

The chain carries TRBV28 and TRBJ2-7; D unclear. There are 12 residues in the CDR3. Germline lookup yields CDR1 MDHEN and CDR2 SYDVKM. V lost 2 bases and J lost 4, with 6 bases in between. The CDR3 nucleotides are TGTGCCAGCAGTTTACCTAAATACGAGCAGTACTTC. It encodes CASSLPKYEQYF.

This rearrangement joins TRBV7-9 to TRBJ1-4; TRBD1 matches at 8 bases. The germline V gene has CDR1 SEHNR and CDR2 FQNEAQ (reference sequence). The CDR3 is 15 residues long. The J segment lost 4 bases and the V segment lost 5 bases, leaving 6 bases of the junction unmatched. The CDR3 DNA sequence: TGTGCCAGCAGCACAGGACAGGGAGGTAATGAAAAACTGTTTTTT. Amino acids: CASSTGQGGNEKLFF.

This chain's CDR3 is CASSSTGENSPLHF. The CDR3 coding sequence is TGTGCCAGCAGCTCGACAGGGGAAAATTCACCCCTCCACTTT. The gene calls are TRBV7-9 and TRBJ1-6; 8 positions match TRBD1. This CDR3 spans 14 amino acids. V shed 4 bases, J shed 7 bases, and the junction held 3 bases outside the gene matches. The V gene's germline CDR1 is SEHNR and CDR2 FQNEAQ (reference sequence).

This clone was recorded only once. The CDR3 loop reads CASSDSARLITDTQYF. The CDR3 DNA reads TGTGCCAGCAGTGATTCGGCCAGGTTAATCACAGATACGCAGTATTTT. The chain couples TRBV2 to TRBJ2-3; no clear D. The V and J ends lost 3 bases and 2 bases respectively, with 15 bases between them. The germline V gene has CDR1 SNHLY and CDR2 FYNNEI. There are 16 residues in the CDR3.

The genes are TRBV11-2 and TRBJ2-1, with 11 bases lining up with TRBD2. In germline, CDR1 is SGHAT, CDR2 FQNNGV. J gave up 2 bases and V 7 bases, and 7 bases lay outside the gene matches. This CDR3 has 16 amino acids. This CDR3 is CASNPGLAGPYNEQFF. The CDR3 DNA reads as TGTGCCAGCAACCCAGGACTAGCGGGTCCCTACAATGAGCAGTTCTTC.

The rearrangement uses TRBV28 and TRBJ2-6; no clear D. The CDR3 consists of 18 residues. Germline CDR1 reads MDHEN; CDR2 reads SYDVKM. Deletions cut 6 bases from V and 0 bases from J, with 18 bases between. For the CDR3, the DNA is TGTGCCAGCAGCCCTTTGAGGCCTGGAAGCTCTGGGGCCAACGTCCTGACTTTC. Translated: CASSPLRPGSSGANVLTF.